This T cell receptor beta chain originates from a study of T cells after yellow fever vaccination. For TCR, cDNA came from 5'RACE template switching, which added a universal primer site and UMIs. TCRdb re-called the 5' RACE reads through MiXCR, storing one row per CDR3 protein. In the table there are 55,000 or so distinct CDR3 sequences, about 6.6% of which are singletons. This clonotype has a count of ten or more. Study outcomes and limitations: A faster peak, day 5 versus 15, was reached by the weaker secondary response.

Per the germline V gene, CDR1 is SGHRS and CDR2 is YFSETQ. This CDR3 region has 14 residues. J was trimmed by 3 bases and V by 0 bases; bases with no gene match: 0. The clonotype originates from a man younger than 30 who received the YFV17D yellow fever vaccine. The sample in question was CD8+ T cells not binding an NS4B(214-222) dextramer, sorted from PBMCs, obtained 35 to 50 days after the first yellow fever vaccination. This sequence joins TRBV5-1 and TRBJ1-2; TRBD1 aligns across 9 bases. The CDR3 loop reads CASSLGQGDYGYTF. The CDR3 DNA follows: TGCGCCAGCAGCTTGGGACAGGGGGACTATGGCTACACCTTC. Combining the CDR3 with reference TRBV5-1 and TRBJ1-2 gives the whole variable domain KAGVTQTPRYLIKTRGQQVTLSCSPISGHRSVSWYQQTPGQGLQFLFEYFSETQRNKGNFPGRFSGRQFSNSRSEMNVSTLELGDSALYLCASSLGQGDYGYTFGSGTRLTVV.